The rows below give T cell receptor beta chains drawn from one sample of a study of shared clonotypes between healthy human individuals. Only in-frame clones appear in the TCRdb table, and some are missing; sequencing was by immunoSEQ multiplex PCR. The sample has about 1.5 million clones; roughly 98% are singletons. Input material: naive CD4+ T cells sorted from blood. Receptor source: a young man in good health. The CDR3 runs from the conserved cysteine through the conserved F or W. Fields, in order: V gene, J gene, CDR3 protein.

>TRBV7-2|TRBJ2-3
CASGAGGSADTQYF
>TRBV6-5|TRBJ2-3
CASGRMRSDTQYF
>TRBV5-5|TRBJ2-1
CASSSGYVNEQFF
>TRBV7-9|TRBJ2-7
CASSFSRSRTYEQYF
>TRBV28|TRBJ1-5
CASSNRGEQPQHF
>TRBV6-1|TRBJ2-5
CASRTGTYQETQYF
>TRBV27|TRBJ2-7
CASSYLGSYEQYF
>TRBV27|TRBJ2-7
CASSLGAGGSSEQYF
>TRBV10-3|TRBJ2-7
CAISASGSYEQYF
>TRBV28|TRBJ2-7
CASSLRDTAYEQYF
>TRBV6-1|TRBJ2-7
CAGETSGGSYEQYF
>TRBV29-1|TRBJ2-7
CSVTGPRSYEQYF
>TRBV15|TRBJ2-1
CATSVPGQGYNEQFF
>TRBV10-3|TRBJ2-2
CAISQGANGELFF
>TRBV6-6|TRBJ2-7
CASSRLLRVSSYEQYF
>TRBV2|TRBJ2-7
CASRGEISGSHEQYF
>TRBV10-3|TRBJ1-1
CATNSDVNTEAFF
>TRBV6-5|TRBJ1-1
CASSMGISNTEAFF
>TRBV27|TRBJ2-5
CASSLSRQETQYF
>TRBV5-4|TRBJ2-7
CASSLEMKRELRNF
>TRBV18|TRBJ2-1
CASSPATSGTRYNEQFF
>TRBV5-1|TRBJ2-5
CASSLEFSGETQYF
>TRBV11-2|TRBJ2-1
CASSFPSQDTYNEQFF
>TRBV6-1|TRBJ1-5
CASSEQGVFQPQHF
>TRBV19|TRBJ2-1
CASSGLASLYNEQFF
>TRBV18|TRBJ1-1
CASSPTGVGTEAFF
>TRBV29-1|TRBJ2-7
CSVSPGGAGNEQYF